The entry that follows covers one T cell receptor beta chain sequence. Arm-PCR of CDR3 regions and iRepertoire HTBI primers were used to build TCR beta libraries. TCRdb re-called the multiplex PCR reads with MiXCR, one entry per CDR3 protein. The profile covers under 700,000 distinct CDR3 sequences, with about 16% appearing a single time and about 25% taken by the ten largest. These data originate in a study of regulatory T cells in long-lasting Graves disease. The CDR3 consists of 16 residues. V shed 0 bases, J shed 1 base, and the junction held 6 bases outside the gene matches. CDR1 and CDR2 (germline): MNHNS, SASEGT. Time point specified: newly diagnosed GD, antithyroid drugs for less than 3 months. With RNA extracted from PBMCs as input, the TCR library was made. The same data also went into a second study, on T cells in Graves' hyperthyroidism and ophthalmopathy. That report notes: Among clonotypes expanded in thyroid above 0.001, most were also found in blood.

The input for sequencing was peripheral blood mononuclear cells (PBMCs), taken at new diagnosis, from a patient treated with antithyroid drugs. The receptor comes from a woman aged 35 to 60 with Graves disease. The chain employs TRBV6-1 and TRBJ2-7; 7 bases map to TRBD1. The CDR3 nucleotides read TGTGCCAGCAGTGAAGCGGAGGACAGGAATTCCTACGAGCAGTACTTC. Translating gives CASSEAEDRNSYEQYF.